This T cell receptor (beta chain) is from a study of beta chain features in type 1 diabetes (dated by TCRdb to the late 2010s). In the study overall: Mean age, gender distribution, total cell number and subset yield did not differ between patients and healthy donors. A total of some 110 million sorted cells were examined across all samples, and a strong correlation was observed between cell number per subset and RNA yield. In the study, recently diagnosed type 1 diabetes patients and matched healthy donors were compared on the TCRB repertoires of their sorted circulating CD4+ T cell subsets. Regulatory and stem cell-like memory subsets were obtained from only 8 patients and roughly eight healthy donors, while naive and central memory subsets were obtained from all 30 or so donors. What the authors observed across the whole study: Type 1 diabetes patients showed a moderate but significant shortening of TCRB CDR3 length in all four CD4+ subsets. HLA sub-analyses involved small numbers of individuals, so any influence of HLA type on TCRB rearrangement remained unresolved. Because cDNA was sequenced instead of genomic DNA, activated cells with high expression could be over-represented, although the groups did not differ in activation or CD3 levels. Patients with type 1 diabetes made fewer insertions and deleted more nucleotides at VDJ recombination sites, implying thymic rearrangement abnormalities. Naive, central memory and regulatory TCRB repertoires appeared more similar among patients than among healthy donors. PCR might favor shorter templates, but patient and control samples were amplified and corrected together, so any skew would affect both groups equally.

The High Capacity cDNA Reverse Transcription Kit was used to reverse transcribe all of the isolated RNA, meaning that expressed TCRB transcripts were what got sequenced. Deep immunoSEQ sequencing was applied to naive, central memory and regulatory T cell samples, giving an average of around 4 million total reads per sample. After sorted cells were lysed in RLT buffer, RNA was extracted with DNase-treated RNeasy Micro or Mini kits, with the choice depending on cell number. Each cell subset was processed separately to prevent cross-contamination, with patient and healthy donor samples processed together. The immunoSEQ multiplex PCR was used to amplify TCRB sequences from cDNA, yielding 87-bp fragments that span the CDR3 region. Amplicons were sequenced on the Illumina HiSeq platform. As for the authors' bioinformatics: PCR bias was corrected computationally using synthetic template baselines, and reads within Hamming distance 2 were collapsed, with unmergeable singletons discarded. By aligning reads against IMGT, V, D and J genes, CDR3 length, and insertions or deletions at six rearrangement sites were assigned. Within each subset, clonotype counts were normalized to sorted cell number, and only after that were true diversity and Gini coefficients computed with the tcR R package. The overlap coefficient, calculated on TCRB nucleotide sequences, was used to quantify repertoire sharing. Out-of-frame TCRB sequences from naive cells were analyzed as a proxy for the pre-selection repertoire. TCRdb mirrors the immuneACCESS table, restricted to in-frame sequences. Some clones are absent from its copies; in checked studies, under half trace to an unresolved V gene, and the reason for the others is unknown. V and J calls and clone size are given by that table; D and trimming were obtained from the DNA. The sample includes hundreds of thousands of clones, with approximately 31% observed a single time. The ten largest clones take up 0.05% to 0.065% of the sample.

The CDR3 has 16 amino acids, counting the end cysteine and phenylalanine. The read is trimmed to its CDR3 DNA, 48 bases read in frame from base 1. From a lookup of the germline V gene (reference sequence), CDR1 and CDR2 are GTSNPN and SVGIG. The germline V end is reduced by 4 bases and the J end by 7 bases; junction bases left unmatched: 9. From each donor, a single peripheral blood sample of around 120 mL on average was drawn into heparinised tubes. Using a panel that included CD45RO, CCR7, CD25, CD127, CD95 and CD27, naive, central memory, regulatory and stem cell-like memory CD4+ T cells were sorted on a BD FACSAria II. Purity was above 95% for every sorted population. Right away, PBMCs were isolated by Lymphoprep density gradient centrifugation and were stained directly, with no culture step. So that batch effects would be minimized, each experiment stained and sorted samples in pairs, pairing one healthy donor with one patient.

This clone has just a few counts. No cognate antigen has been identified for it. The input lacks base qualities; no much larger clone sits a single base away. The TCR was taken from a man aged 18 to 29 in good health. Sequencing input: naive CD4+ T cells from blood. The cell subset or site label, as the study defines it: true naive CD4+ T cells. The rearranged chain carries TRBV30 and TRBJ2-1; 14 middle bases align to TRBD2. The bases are TGTGCCTGGACCCGGGGGACTAGCGGGAGCTGGAATGAGCAGTTCTTC. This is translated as CAWTRGTSGSWNEQFF.